A selection of T cell receptor beta chains follows, all from one sample in a study of control samples from healthy donors and cancer patients. Produced via immunoSEQ multiplex PCR; TCRdb's table is partial and in-frame only. The repertoire holds roughly 120,000 clones, with around 89% as singletons. The material sequenced was blood. Receptors originate from a woman aged 45-65 years in good health. Both conserved end residues are part of each CDR3. Each record gives: V gene, J gene, clone size, D gene, CDR3 protein, CDR3 DNA. A D gene is named only where the DNA matches it firmly. Part of the rows lack a size; the others show once, few, many or a class for expanded clones.

>TRBV27|TRBJ2-2|-|-
CASSLRGGELFF
TGTGCCAGCAGTCTCAGGGGCGGGGAGCTGTTTTTT
>TRBV7-2|TRBJ1-4|-|-
CASSQSGHSEKLFF
TGTGCCAGCAGCCAATCGGGGCATAGCGAAAAACTGTTTTTT
>TRBV6-1|TRBJ1-3|-|-
CASSENRAGNTIYF
TGTGCCAGCAGTGAAAACAGGGCTGGAAACACCATATATTTT
>TRBV7-2|TRBJ2-5|-|TRBD2
CASSPPGGETQYF
TGTGCCAGCAGTCCCCCGGGGGGAGAGACCCAGTACTTC
>TRBV6-2/TRBV6-3|TRBJ1-1|-|-
CASSYGIENTEAFF
TGTGCCAGCAGTTACGGAATCGAAAACACTGAAGCTTTCTTT
>TRBV7-2|TRBJ1-6|-|TRBD1
CATPGTGRVPNSPLHF
TGTGCCACCCCCGGGACAGGGAGGGTCCCAAATTCACCCCTCCACTTT
>TRBV4-1|TRBJ2-1|-|-
CAVRGLYNEQFF
TGCGCCGTTCGGGGGCTCTACAATGAGCAGTTCTTC
>TRBV21-1|TRBJ2-3|once|-
CASSKVGVAGGPRDTQYF
TGTGCCAGCAGCAAAGTGGGAGTAGCGGGAGGGCCAAGGGATACGCAGTATTTT
>TRBV2|TRBJ2-5|-|TRBD2
CASSDLAGGPGETQYF
TGTGCCAGCAGTGATTTAGCGGGAGGGCCGGGAGAGACCCAGTACTTC
>TRBV24-1|TRBJ2-6|-|-
CATSDLDYSGANVLTF
TGTGCCACCAGTGATTTAGATTACTCTGGGGCCAACGTCCTGACTTTC
>TRBV4-1|TRBJ2-2|-|-
CASSQPNRGGDTGELFF
TGCGCCAGCAGCCAACCTAATAGAGGAGGGGACACCGGGGAGCTGTTTTTT
>TRBV6-1|TRBJ2-5|-|TRBD2
CASSEARVAGSSRAQYF
TGTGCCAGCAGTGAAGCGAGAGTAGCGGGGAGTAGTCGGGCCCAGTACTTC
>TRBV7-2|TRBJ1-1|-|-
CASSLGARTEAFF
TGTGCCAGCAGCTTGGGAGCTCGAACTGAAGCTTTCTTT
>TRBV5-1|TRBJ2-3|-|TRBD1
CASSLGRGPDTQYF
TGCGCCAGCAGCTTGGGCAGGGGGCCAGATACGCAGTATTTT
>TRBV18|TRBJ1-3|-|-
CASLTGSGNTIYF
TGTGCCAGCCTAACAGGGAGTGGAAACACCATATATTTT
>TRBV6-4|TRBJ1-2|-|TRBD1
CASSHRDRGTGGYTF
TGTGCCAGCAGCCACCGGGACAGGGGAACGGGGGGCTACACCTTC
>TRBV5-6|TRBJ2-1|-|-
CASSFERDEQFF
TGTGCCAGCAGCTTCGAGCGTGATGAGCAGTTCTTC
>TRBV5-6|TRBJ2-2|-|-
CASSPAPTGELFF
TGTGCCAGCAGCCCCGCCCCAACCGGGGAGCTGTTTTTT
>TRBV5-1|TRBJ1-2|-|-
CASRNRETLYGYTF
TGCGCCAGCAGGAACAGGGAAACCCTATATGGCTACACCTTC
>TRBV25-1|TRBJ1-4|-|TRBD1
CASSEPTGVNEKLFF
TGTGCCAGCAGTGAGCCGACAGGGGTTAATGAAAAACTGTTTTTT
>TRBV18|TRBJ2-3|-|TRBD1
CASSLGQGGTDTQYF
TGTGCCAGCTCCTTAGGACAGGGGGGCACAGATACGCAGTATTTT
>TRBV5-6|TRBJ1-1|-|-
CASSLRMTANTEAFF
TGTGCCAGCAGCCTGAGGATGACAGCCAACACTGAAGCTTTCTTT
>TRBV3-1/TRBV3-2|TRBJ1-5|-|-
CASSQDPPQEGNQPQHF
TGTGCCAGCAGCCAAGATCCACCCCAGGAGGGTAATCAGCCCCAGCATTTT
>TRBV5-6|TRBJ1-5|-|-
CASSLFRGGGQPQHF
TGTGCCAGCAGCTTGTTCAGGGGCGGTGGTCAGCCCCAGCATTTT
>TRBV4-3|TRBJ1-6|-|-
CASSQGRGTGSPLHF
TGCGCCAGCAGCCAGGGGAGGGGAACGGGGTCACCCCTCCACTTT
>TRBV15|TRBJ2-2|-|-
CATRIIQGNTGELFF
TGTGCCACCAGAATCATACAGGGAAACACCGGGGAGCTGTTTTTT
>TRBV5-1|TRBJ2-5|-|-
CASSYGAVQETQYF
TGCGCCAGCAGCTATGGGGCAGTACAAGAGACCCAGTACTTC
>TRBV9|TRBJ1-2|-|-
CASSPSARPSTF
TGTGCCAGCAGCCCCTCCGCTAGGCCAAGCACCTTC
>TRBV27|TRBJ1-2|-|-
CASSEDRLMMDYTF
TGTGCCAGCAGTGAGGACCGACTCATGATGGACTACACCTTC
>TRBV5-5|TRBJ2-1|-|-
CASSLFLARIF
TGTGCCAGCAGCTTGTTTCTAGCGAGGATCTTC
>TRBV6-5|TRBJ1-2|-|TRBD1
CASRGTGEVSGYTF
TGTGCCAGCAGGGGGACAGGAGAGGTATCTGGCTACACCTTC
>TRBV29-1|TRBJ2-1|-|-
CSVVEVYEQFF
TGCAGCGTTGTGGAGGTCTATGAGCAGTTCTTC
>TRBV7-2|TRBJ1-5|-|-
CASSFGQLNQPQHF
TGTGCCAGCAGCTTTGGACAGCTCAATCAGCCCCAGCATTTT
>TRBV11-2|TRBJ1-1|-|-
CASSLVLGIAEAFF
TGTGCCAGCAGCTTAGTACTAGGGATCGCTGAAGCTTTCTTT
>TRBV6-2/TRBV6-3|TRBJ2-2|-|-
CASSRNGGYAGELFF
TGTGCCAGCAGCAGAAATGGGGGTTATGCCGGGGAGCTGTTTTTT
>TRBV11-3|TRBJ2-7|-|TRBD1
CASSPRDRTYEQYF
TGTGCCAGCAGCCCCCGGGACAGGACCTACGAGCAGTACTTC
>TRBV7-9|TRBJ2-2|-|-
CASTNWAGELFF
TGTGCCAGCACGAACTGGGCCGGGGAGCTGTTTTTT
>TRBV14|TRBJ1-2|few|-
CASSQDKGVGGYTF
TGTGCCAGCAGCCAAGATAAGGGGGTAGGCGGCTACACCTTC
>TRBV7-2|TRBJ1-6|-|-
CASNQRERLNSPLHF
TGTGCCAGCAACCAAAGGGAACGGCTCAATTCACCCCTCCACTTT
>TRBV10-3|TRBJ2-5|-|-
CAISSGTAETQYF
TGTGCCATCAGTTCCGGGACGGCGGAGACCCAGTACTTC
>TRBV7-9|TRBJ2-5|-|-
CASSRGLNSKGGETQYF
TGTGCCAGCAGCCGAGGGCTCAACTCCAAGGGAGGAGAGACCCAGTACTTC
>TRBV7-3|TRBJ1-1|-|-
CASSPGLNTEAFF
TGTGCCAGCAGCCCAGGCTTGAACACTGAAGCTTTCTTT
>TRBV18|TRBJ1-2|-|-
CASSPEGGYGYTF
TGTGCCAGCTCACCCGAGGGTGGATATGGCTACACCTTC
>TRBV2|TRBJ2-2|-|TRBD1
CASSGTGESRELFF
TGTGCCAGCAGCGGGACAGGGGAATCAAGGGAGCTGTTTTTT
>TRBV30|TRBJ2-3|-|-
CASELDKVDTQYF
TGTGCCTCGGAACTCGATAAGGTAGATACGCAGTATTTT
>TRBV12-3/TRBV12-4|TRBJ2-3|-|-
CASSSGSTDTQYF
TGTGCCAGCAGTTCCGGCAGCACAGATACGCAGTATTTT
>TRBV30|TRBJ1-1|-|-
CAYSKGNTEAFF
TGTGCCTACTCGAAGGGGAACACTGAAGCTTTCTTT
>TRBV3-1/TRBV3-2|TRBJ2-3|-|TRBD2
CASSQNVAGGVTDTQYF
TGTGCCAGCAGCCAAAATGTAGCGGGAGGGGTCACAGATACGCAGTATTTT
>TRBV7-9|TRBJ1-5|-|-
CASQEGNQPQHF
TGTGCCAGCCAGGAGGGCAATCAGCCCCAGCATTTT
>TRBV6-2/TRBV6-3|TRBJ1-1|-|TRBD1
CASSWTGEYGEAFF
TGTGCCAGCAGCTGGACAGGGGAGTATGGTGAAGCTTTCTTT
>TRBV30|TRBJ1-5|-|-
CAWSVRPGFSNQPQHF
TGTGCCTGGAGTGTACGCCCTGGCTTTAGCAATCAGCCCCAGCATTTT
>TRBV7-8|TRBJ1-2|-|-
CASSLGRSNYGYTF
TGTGCCAGCAGCTTGGGACGTTCGAACTATGGCTACACCTTC
>TRBV20-1|TRBJ2-1|few|TRBD2
CGTSGRNEQFF
TGCGGGACTAGCGGGAGGAATGAGCAGTTCTTC
>TRBV11-3|TRBJ2-2|once|-
CASSRRGSTGELFF
TGTGCCAGCAGCCGAAGAGGGAGCACCGGGGAGCTGTTTTTT